This paragraph reports one T cell receptor beta chain. The antigen remains unidentified. V trimming: 10 bases; J trimming: 7 bases; junction bases outside the gene matches: 11. Germline V gene lookup returns CDR1 ENHRY and CDR2 SYGVKD. CDR3 size: 14 residues. The method was immunoSEQ multiplex PCR; TCRdb's version includes in-frame clones alone and lacks a portion of them. Of approximately 150,000 clones listed, about 89% are singletons. The data stem from a study of cytomegalovirus exposure and HLA in healthy donors. The overall study: It was reported in a later analysis that the 95 to 150 validation repertoires used the same platform as the 550 to 800 first-cohort repertoires.

Study results and caveats: Cytomegalovirus association was listed for 150 to 200 TCR beta chains. Generally TCR sequences proved uncommon, though certain public TCRs appeared in numerous donors.

The receptor comes from a man aged 18 to 29 in good health and CMV-seropositive. Sequenced sample: PBMCs. J is TRBJ2-3 and V is TRBV10-3; 10 nucleotides align to TRBD2. The chain's CDR3 is CATTIAGGGNTQYF. The CDR3 DNA sequence: TGTGCCACGACTATAGCGGGGGGTGGGAATACGCAGTATTTT.